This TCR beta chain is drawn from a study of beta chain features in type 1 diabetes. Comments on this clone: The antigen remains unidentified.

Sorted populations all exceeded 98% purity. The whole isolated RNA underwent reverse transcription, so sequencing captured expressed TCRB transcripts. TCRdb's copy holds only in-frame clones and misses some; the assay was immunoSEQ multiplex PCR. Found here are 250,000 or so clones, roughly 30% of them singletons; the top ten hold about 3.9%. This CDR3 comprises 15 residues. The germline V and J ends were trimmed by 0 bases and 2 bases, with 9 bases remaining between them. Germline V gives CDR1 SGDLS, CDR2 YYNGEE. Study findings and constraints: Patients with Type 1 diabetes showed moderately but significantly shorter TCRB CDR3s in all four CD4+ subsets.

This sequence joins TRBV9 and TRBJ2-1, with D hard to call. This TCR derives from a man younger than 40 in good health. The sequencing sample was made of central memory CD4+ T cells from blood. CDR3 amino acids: CASSVGGRAYNEQFF. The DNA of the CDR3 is TGTGCCAGCAGCGTAGGAGGACGGGCCTACAATGAGCAGTTCTTC.